What follows is one T cell receptor (beta chain) and its context. Assay: immunoSEQ multiplex PCR; the TCRdb copy retains only in-frame clones and omits some. This table holds about 80,000 clones, roughly 97% found once. The data originate from a study of technical replicates of blood from several donors. This CDR3 has 17 amino acids. V was pared by 0 bases and J by 3 bases, with 8 bases of the junction left unmatched. Germline CDR1 and CDR2: SGHNT and YYREEE (reference sequence). This clonotype originated in a human donor in good health. This sequence joins TRBV5-4 and TRBJ2-4; TRBD2 agrees at 8 bases. Sequencing used T cells isolated from PBMCs. Written as DNA, the CDR3 is TGTGCCAGCAGCTTGGGTGAGACTAGCGTGGTCAAAAACATTCAGTACTTC. Translating it yields CASSLGETSVVKNIQYF.